This record concerns one TCR beta chain sequence. These data originate in a study of blood T cell repertoires in COVID-19. Germline assignment: CDR1 LGHDT and CDR2 YNNKEL (reference sequence). This CDR3 spans 21 amino acids. Trimming cost V 4 bases and J 4 bases; bases outside gene matches: 22. Original analysis: From reference gene primer amplification, estimates of nucleated cell counts were derived. Generated by immunoSEQ multiplex PCR, the TCRdb table keeps only in-frame clones and is missing some. D and trimming were read from the DNA, whereas the V and J calls and clone size are those reported in that table. The sample gives roughly 60,000 clones, about 80% of which show up once; approximately 3.6% is in the top ten.

Material for sequencing was peripheral blood. This rearrangement joins TRBV3-1 (or the pseudogene TRBV3-2) to TRBJ2-1; 10 bases are a match to TRBD2. The sequence was obtained from a woman older than 75 with acute or convalescent COVID-19. The CDR3 is CASSPEPSRVSRLAGYNEQFF. The CDR3 bases are TGTGCCAGCAGCCCCGAACCAAGTAGAGTTAGTCGACTAGCGGGTTACAATGAGCAGTTCTTC.